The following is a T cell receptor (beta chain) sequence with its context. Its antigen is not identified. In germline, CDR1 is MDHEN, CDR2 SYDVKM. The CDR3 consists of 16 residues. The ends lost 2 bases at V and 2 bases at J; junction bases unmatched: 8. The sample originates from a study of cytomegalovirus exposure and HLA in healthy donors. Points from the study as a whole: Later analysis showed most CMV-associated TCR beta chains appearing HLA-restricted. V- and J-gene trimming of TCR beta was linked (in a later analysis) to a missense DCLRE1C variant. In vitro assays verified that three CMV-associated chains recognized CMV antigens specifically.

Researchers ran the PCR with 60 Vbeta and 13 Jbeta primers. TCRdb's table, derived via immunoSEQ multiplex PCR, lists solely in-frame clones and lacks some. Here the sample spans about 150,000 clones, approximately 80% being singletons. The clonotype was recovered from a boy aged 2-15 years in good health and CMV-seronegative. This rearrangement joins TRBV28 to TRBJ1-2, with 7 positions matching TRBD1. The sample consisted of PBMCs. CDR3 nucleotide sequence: TGTGCCAGCAGTTTAGCCGACAGGGCGGCGAACTATGGCTACACCTTC. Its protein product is CASSLADRAANYGYTF.